These T cell receptor beta chains were read from a single sample in a study of shared clonotypes between healthy human individuals. Clones were read by immunoSEQ multiplex PCR, and TCRdb kept only the in-frame ones, dropping some. The sample gives about 1.1 million clones, about four fifths of which show up once; approximately 0.5% is in the top ten. Sequencing input: memory CD4+ T cells from PBMCs. Every receptor here comes from a man aged 18 to 35 in good health. Some clones in this sample may be carry-over from other donors' samples. Both conserved end residues are part of each CDR3. The D gene is left open where the match is weak. Clone size is shown for a subset of rows, as once, few, many or a class of expanded clone.

j_call clone_size v_call d_call cdr3_aa cdr3_nt
TRBJ2-1 . TRBV7-3 TRBD2 CASSPTSGAVYEQFF TGTGCCAGCAGCCCGACTAGCGGGGCCGTCTATGAGCAGTTCTTC
TRBJ2-2 once TRBV18 . CASSPMSGWNTGELFF TGTGCCAGCTCCCCAATGAGCGGGTGGAACACCGGGGAGCTGTTTTTT
TRBJ2-5 . TRBV28 . CASNIQGERATQYF TGTGCCAGCAACATCCAGGGAGAAAGAGCGACCCAGTACTTC
TRBJ2-3 . TRBV5-4 TRBD2 CASSLGGLAGITDTQYF TGTGCCAGCAGCTTGGGTGGGCTAGCGGGGATCACAGATACGCAGTATTTT
TRBJ2-1 . TRBV5-4 TRBD2 CASSLAVGGPMDEQFF TGTGCCAGCAGCTTGGCTGTGGGAGGGCCGATGGATGAGCAGTTCTTC
TRBJ2-7 . TRBV5-6 . CASSGTEQYF TGTGCCAGCAGCGGAACCGAGCAGTACTTC
TRBJ2-7 . TRBV2 . CASIFRGSSYEQYF TGTGCCAGCATCTTCCGGGGGAGCTCCTACGAGCAGTACTTC
TRBJ1-6 . TRBV29-1 TRBD1 CSVRMADREGSPLHF TGCAGCGTCCGGATGGCGGACAGGGAGGGATCACCCCTCCACTTT
TRBJ2-5 . TRBV28 . CARYPWAGEETQYF TGTGCCAGGTACCCCTGGGCAGGGGAAGAGACCCAGTACTTC
TRBJ2-7 once TRBV18 . CASSRRSRDVSSYEQYF TGTGCCAGCTCACGTAGGAGCCGAGACGTCAGCTCCTACGAGCAGTACTTC
TRBJ2-7 . TRBV5-1 TRBD2 CASSLGTSWYEQYF TGCGCCAGCAGCTTGGGGACTAGTTGGTACGAGCAGTACTTC
TRBJ2-5 few TRBV9 TRBD2 CASSVGTSGIGETQYF TGTGCCAGCAGCGTGGGGACTAGCGGGATCGGGGAGACCCAGTACTTC